The clone carrying this T cell receptor (beta chain) has a handful of counts. The data originate from a study of early T cells in non-severe SARS-CoV-2 infection. For the study at large: The sequenced material was bulk RNA from unsorted whole blood, and its chains were unpaired.

Unique molecular identifiers were affixed to single, distinct cDNA molecules. Each CDR3 protein gets one entry after TCRdb re-called the 5' RACE reads with MiXCR. The sample has just under 65,000 distinct CDR3 sequences, roughly 13% seen once. Trimming shortened V by 4 bases and J by 4 bases, and 8 bases separated the two germline ends. The V gene's germline CDR1 is SGHNT and CDR2 YYREEE (reference sequence). The CDR3 totals 12 residues. Material for sequencing was whole blood. The sequence came from an adult who was a healthcare worker with PCR-confirmed SARS-CoV-2 infection or an uninfected control (not recorded which). V gene TRBV5-4 combines with J gene TRBJ1-2; tentatively, D is TRBD1 (6 bases). The CDR3 spells CASSMDSYGYTF. DNA of the CDR3: TGTGCCAGCAGCATGGACAGCTATGGCTACACCTTC. Looking up the rest from reference TRBV5-4 and TRBJ1-2 gives the full variable domain: ETGVTQSPTHLIKTRGQQVTLRCSSQSGHNTVSWYQQALGQGPQFIFQYYREEENGRGNFPPRFSGLQFPNYSSELNVNALELDDSALYLCASSMDSYGYTFGSGTRLTVV.